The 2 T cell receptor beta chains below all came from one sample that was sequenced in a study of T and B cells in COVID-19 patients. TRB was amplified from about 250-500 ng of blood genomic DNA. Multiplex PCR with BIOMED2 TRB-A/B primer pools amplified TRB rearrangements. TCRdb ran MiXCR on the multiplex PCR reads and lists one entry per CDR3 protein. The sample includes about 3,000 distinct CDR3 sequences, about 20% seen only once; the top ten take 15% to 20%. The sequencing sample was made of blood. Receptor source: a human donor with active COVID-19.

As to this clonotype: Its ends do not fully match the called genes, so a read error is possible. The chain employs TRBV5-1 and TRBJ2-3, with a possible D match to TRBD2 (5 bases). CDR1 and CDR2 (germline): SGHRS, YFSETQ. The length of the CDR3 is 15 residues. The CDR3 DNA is TGCGCCATCAGCTTGCCTAGCAGTAGCACAGATACGCAGTATTTT. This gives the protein CAISLPSSSTDTQYF.

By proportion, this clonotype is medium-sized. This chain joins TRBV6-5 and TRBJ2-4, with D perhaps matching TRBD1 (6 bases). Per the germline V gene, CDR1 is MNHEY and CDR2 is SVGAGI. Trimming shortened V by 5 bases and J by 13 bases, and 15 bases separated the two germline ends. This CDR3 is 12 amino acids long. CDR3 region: CASSRSQGRQYF. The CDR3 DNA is TGTGCCAGCAGTAGATCACAGGGAAGACAGTACTTC.